A selection of T cell receptor beta chains follows, all from one sample in a study of post-analysis software for immune sequencing data. Each CDR3 protein gets one entry after TCRdb re-called the PCR reads with MiXCR. The table shows about 810,000 distinct CDR3 sequences, with about 50% occurring only once. The sequenced material came from blood. Receptor source: a girl between 10 and 17 years old with multiple sclerosis. CDR3s include the opening cysteine and the closing phenylalanine or tryptophan. The D gene is left open where the match is weak. Clone size is shown for a subset of rows, as once, few, many or a class of expanded clone.

D: TRBD1; V: TRBV11-3; J: TRBJ2-1; size: few; DNA: TGTGCCAGCAGCTCTCAAGGGGACAGGGGAGGTCATGAGCAGTTCTTC; CDR3: CASSSQGDRGGHEQFF
D: .; V: TRBV20-1; J: TRBJ2-3; size: .; DNA: TGCAGTGCTCCGGGGGCTCAGGGGTCCACAGATACGCAGTATTTT; CDR3: CSAPGAQGSTDTQYF
D: TRBD2; V: TRBV9; J: TRBJ2-1; size: few; DNA: TGTGCCAGCAGCGCCCGACTAGCGGGGGAGCAGTTCTTC; CDR3: CASSARLAGEQFF
D: TRBD2; V: TRBV20-1; J: TRBJ2-7; size: .; DNA: TGCAGTGCCCGATCTAGCGGGAGGGTCAGCTACGAGCAGTACTTC; CDR3: CSARSSGRVSYEQYF
D: .; V: TRBV6-6; J: TRBJ2-7; size: few; DNA: TGTGCCAGCAGGGAAGGCGAGCAGTACTTC; CDR3: CASREGEQYF
D: .; V: TRBV7-3; J: TRBJ2-1; size: few; DNA: TGTGCCAGCAGCTTAAAGGCCCCACTACCGGGGGTCTACAATGAGCAGTTCTTC; CDR3: CASSLKAPLPGVYNEQFF
D: TRBD2; V: TRBV4-1; J: TRBJ2-3; size: .; DNA: TGCGCCAGCAGCCAAGGGCGGGGAACTAGCGGGAGTCAAGATACGCAGTATTTT; CDR3: CASSQGRGTSGSQDTQYF
D: .; V: TRBV20-1; J: TRBJ2-5; size: .; DNA: TGCAGTGCTCGTAAGGCGACCACCCAAGAGACCCAGTACTTC; CDR3: CSARKATTQETQYF
D: TRBD1; V: TRBV5-1; J: TRBJ1-2; size: .; DNA: TGCGCCAGCAGCCTAGCGGGACAGGGAAGGAAATATGGCTACACCTTC; CDR3: CASSLAGQGRKYGYTF
D: TRBD2; V: TRBV6-4; J: TRBJ2-2; size: once; DNA: TGTGCCAGCAGTCGGGAGGGTATAGGATCCGGGGAGCTGTTTTTT; CDR3: CASSREGIGSGELFF
D: TRBD1; V: TRBV20-1; J: TRBJ2-7; size: .; DNA: TGCAGTGCTTTCGGACAGGCCACCTACGAGCAGTACTTC; CDR3: CSAFGQATYEQYF
D: .; V: TRBV4-1; J: TRBJ2-1; size: .; DNA: TGCGCCAGCAGCCAATTCCTAGGAACCTTCGAGCAGTTCTTC; CDR3: CASSQFLGTFEQFF
D: .; V: TRBV7-2; J: TRBJ2-6; size: few; DNA: TGTGCCAGCAGCATTGGGGTGGGTTACTCTGGGGCCAACGTCCTGACTTTC; CDR3: CASSIGVGYSGANVLTF
D: TRBD2; V: TRBV29-1; J: TRBJ2-5; size: .; DNA: TGCAGCGTTGAGGCGGGAGGACGAGGAGAGCAGTACTTC; CDR3: CSVEAGGRGEQYF
D: .; V: TRBV6-6; J: TRBJ2-5; size: few; DNA: TGTGCCAGCAGTTACTCGCCCAGCTTGGAGAGCCAGTACTTC; CDR3: CASSYSPSLESQYF
D: .; V: TRBV9; J: TRBJ2-7; size: few; DNA: TGTGCCAGCAGCGTTGCCCCTTTAGACTACGAGCAGTACTTC; CDR3: CASSVAPLDYEQYF
D: .; V: TRBV20-1; J: TRBJ2-1; size: few; DNA: TGCAGTGCTAGAGATCGACGGGGGCGGTACAATGAGCAGTTCTTC; CDR3: CSARDRRGRYNEQFF
D: .; V: TRBV3-1; J: TRBJ2-7; size: .; DNA: TGTGCCAGCAGCCAACCGGGTCTGGGCTCCTACGAGCAGTACTTC; CDR3: CASSQPGLGSYEQYF
D: .; V: TRBV7-2; J: TRBJ2-1; size: once; DNA: TGTGCCAGCAGCTTAGTCGTCCCCCCGTTCTTC; CDR3: CASSLVVPPFF
D: .; V: TRBV10-3; J: TRBJ1-1; size: once; DNA: TGTGCCATCAGTGAGTCGGGGGGATCCGCTGAAGCTTTCTTT; CDR3: CAISESGGSAEAFF
D: .; V: TRBV29-1; J: TRBJ2-7; size: few; DNA: TGCAGCGTTGAAGAGACAGGCCATGAGGGCTACGAGCAGTACTTC; CDR3: CSVEETGHEGYEQYF
D: .; V: TRBV20-1; J: TRBJ2-1; size: .; DNA: .; CDR3: CSARDFAGGTDHEQVF
D: TRBD1; V: TRBV12-3/TRBV12-4; J: TRBJ2-1; size: .; DNA: TGTGCCAGCAGCCCAGACAGGGCCCTGCACAATGAGCAGTTCTTC; CDR3: CASSPDRALHNEQFF
D: .; V: TRBV4-1; J: TRBJ1-2; size: many; DNA: TGCGCCAGCAGTCACATTGGGGCTGGGAATGGCTACACCTTC; CDR3: CASSHIGAGNGYTF
D: TRBD2; V: TRBV12-3/TRBV12-4; J: TRBJ2-1; size: .; DNA: TGTGCCAGCAGTGGGACTAGCGTCTCCTACAATGAGCAGTTCTTC; CDR3: CASSGTSVSYNEQFF
D: TRBD1; V: TRBV7-6; J: TRBJ2-6; size: few; DNA: TGTGCCAGCAGCGGAATAAGGGGACAGAGCTCTGGGGCCAACGTCCTGACTTTC; CDR3: CASSGIRGQSSGANVLTF
D: .; V: TRBV4-1; J: TRBJ1-4; size: .; DNA: TGCGCCAGCAGCCAAGAAAGGGCCTTGACCCTGATTGAAAAACTGTTTTTT; CDR3: CASSQERALTLIEKLFF
D: .; V: TRBV6-6; J: TRBJ2-5; size: .; DNA: TGTGCCAGCACCGTAGGTCTGGCTGAGACCCAGTACTTC; CDR3: CASTVGLAETQYF
D: .; V: TRBV20-1; J: TRBJ2-7; size: .; DNA: TGCAGTGCTAGTAACCGGCAGGGGACCACCTACGAGCAGTACTTC; CDR3: CSASNRQGTTYEQYF
D: TRBD2; V: TRBV20-1; J: TRBJ2-1; size: .; DNA: TGCAGTGCTAGGTTGTTGGATAGCGGGTGGTCCAATGAGCAGTTCTTC; CDR3: CSARLLDSGWSNEQFF
D: .; V: TRBV9; J: TRBJ2-3; size: .; DNA: TGTGCCAGCAGCGTAGTGATCTCAGATACGCAGTATTTT; CDR3: CASSVVISDTQYF
D: TRBD2; V: TRBV30; J: TRBJ2-1; size: .; DNA: TGTGCCCTAGCGGGGTACAATGAGCAGTTCTTC; CDR3: CALAGYNEQFF
D: TRBD1; V: TRBV29-1; J: TRBJ2-7; size: .; DNA: TGCAGCGTTGCCCCGGGAGGGACAGGGGGTGACCTCGGCGAGCAGTACTTC; CDR3: CSVAPGGTGGDLGEQYF
D: .; V: TRBV20-1; J: TRBJ2-4; size: .; DNA: TGCAGTGCTACAATAACAGGGATTTTGGCCAAAAACATTCAGTACTTC; CDR3: CSATITGILAKNIQYF
D: .; V: TRBV29-1; J: TRBJ2-3; size: .; DNA: TGCAGCGCCGGGGTGGCAGATACGCAGTATTTT; CDR3: CSAGVADTQYF
D: TRBD1; V: TRBV18; J: TRBJ2-6; size: .; DNA: TGTGCCAGCTCACCCCGGAAGGACAGGGGCTCTGGGGCCAACGTCCTGACTTTC; CDR3: CASSPRKDRGSGANVLTF
D: TRBD2; V: TRBV11-2; J: TRBJ2-1; size: .; DNA: TGTGCCAGCAGCCATAGCGGGAGGGAGCTCAATGAGCAGTTCTTC; CDR3: CASSHSGRELNEQFF
D: .; V: TRBV7-9; J: TRBJ1-2; size: .; DNA: TGTGCCAGCAGCCGCGGGACGGAACCTTCGCGCTACACCTTC; CDR3: CASSRGTEPSRYTF
D: .; V: TRBV21-1; J: TRBJ2-7; size: few; DNA: TGTGCCAGCAGCAAAGTCCCGGGGCTCTCCTACGAGCAGTACTTC; CDR3: CASSKVPGLSYEQYF
D: .; V: TRBV5-1; J: TRBJ2-4; size: .; DNA: TGCGCCAGCAGTCTCTCCGGGACGACCCACATTCAGTACTTC; CDR3: CASSLSGTTHIQYF
D: .; V: TRBV30; J: TRBJ2-7; size: .; DNA: TGTGCCTGGGGAGGACAGTACGGGCAGTACTTC; CDR3: CAWGGQYGQYF
D: .; V: TRBV5-6; J: TRBJ2-1; size: .; DNA: TGTGCCAGCAGCTGGAAGGCGGTGCAGAGGCTCACAGACTACAATGAGCAGTTCTTC; CDR3: CASSWKAVQRLTDYNEQFF
D: TRBD1; V: TRBV29-1; J: TRBJ2-3; size: .; DNA: TGCAGCGTGTTAACAGGGGCGGGCCCAATTGGCACTGATACGCAGTATTTT; CDR3: CSVLTGAGPIGTDTQYF
D: .; V: TRBV7-2; J: TRBJ1-1; size: .; DNA: TGTGCCAGCAGCCCCCCCCTGTGGATGAACACTGAAGCTTTCTTT; CDR3: CASSPPLWMNTEAFF
D: .; V: TRBV7-2; J: TRBJ2-1; size: .; DNA: TGTGCCAGCAGCCCATGGACTTATGAGCAGTTCTTC; CDR3: CASSPWTYEQFF
D: .; V: TRBV15; J: TRBJ2-3; size: .; DNA: TGTGCCACCAGCAGAGATCCCATAAGACCCACTGGGTACACAGATACGCAGTATTTT; CDR3: CATSRDPIRPTGYTDTQYF
D: TRBD2; V: TRBV30; J: TRBJ2-7; size: .; DNA: TGTGCCGGGACTAGCGGGAGCACCTACGAGCAGTACTTC; CDR3: CAGTSGSTYEQYF
D: TRBD1; V: TRBV7-9; J: TRBJ2-5; size: .; DNA: TGTGCCAGCACCCTGGACAGGGGCGAGACCCAGTACTTC; CDR3: CASTLDRGETQYF
D: TRBD1; V: TRBV12-3/TRBV12-4; J: TRBJ2-5; size: few; DNA: TGTGCCAGCACGAGGACAGGGGGCTTATGGGAGCAGTACTTC; CDR3: CASTRTGGLWEQYF
D: .; V: TRBV6-6; J: TRBJ2-3; size: .; DNA: TGTGCCAGCAGTTACTCGGGGGTGACAGATACGCAGTATTTT; CDR3: CASSYSGVTDTQYF
D: .; V: TRBV12-3/TRBV12-4; J: TRBJ2-7; size: .; DNA: TGTGCCAGCAGTCCCCTCGAGGTCAGCTACGAGCAGTACTTC; CDR3: CASSPLEVSYEQYF
D: .; V: TRBV7-8; J: TRBJ2-7; size: .; DNA: TGTGCCAGCAGCTCCGAAATATCAATTGGGGACGAGCAGTACTTC; CDR3: CASSSEISIGDEQYF
D: .; V: TRBV7-6; J: TRBJ1-1; size: .; DNA: TGTGCCAGCAGCCCCCGGACGGAATACACTGAAGCTTTCTTT; CDR3: CASSPRTEYTEAFF